A few counts support the clone carrying this TCR beta chain. The data were taken from a study of CD8 T cells in Susac syndrome. Germline CDR1 is LGHDT and CDR2 is YNNKEL (reference sequence). V was shortened by 6 bases and J by 5 bases, with 13 bases between the two germline ends. The CDR3 extends over 13 amino acids. RNA totalling roughly 0.5 to 1 ug underwent reverse transcription with random hexamers. One entry per CDR3 protein results from TCRdb running MiXCR on the immunoSEQ multiplex PCR reads. The sample lists roughly 80,000 distinct CDR3 sequences, roughly nine tenths occurring once. The chain employs TRBV3-1 and TRBJ2-5, with D possibly being TRBD1 (6 bases). This TCR came from a human donor with multiple sclerosis. Source material: CD8+ T cells from PBMCs. CDR3 protein: CASRSRGEETQYF. DNA for the CDR3: TGTGCCAGCAGATCCAGGGGCGAGGAGACCCAGTACTTC.